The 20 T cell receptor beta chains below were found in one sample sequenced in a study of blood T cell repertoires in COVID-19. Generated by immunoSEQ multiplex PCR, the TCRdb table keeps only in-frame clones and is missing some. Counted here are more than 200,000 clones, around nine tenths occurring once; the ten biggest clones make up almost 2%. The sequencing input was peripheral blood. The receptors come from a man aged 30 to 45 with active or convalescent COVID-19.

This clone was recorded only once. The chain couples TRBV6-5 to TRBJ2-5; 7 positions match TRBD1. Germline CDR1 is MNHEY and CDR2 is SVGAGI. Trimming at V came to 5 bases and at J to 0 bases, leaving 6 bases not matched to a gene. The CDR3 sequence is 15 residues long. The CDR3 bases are TGTGCCAGCAGTAAGACAGGGAATAACCAAGAGACCCAGTACTTC. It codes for CASSKTGNNQETQYF.

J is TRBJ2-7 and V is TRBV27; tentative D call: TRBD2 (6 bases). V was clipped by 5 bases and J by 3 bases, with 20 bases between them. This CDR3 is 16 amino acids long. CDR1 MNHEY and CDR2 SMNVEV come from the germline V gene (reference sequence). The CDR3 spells CASSPSSGEGNYEQYF. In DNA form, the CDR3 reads TGTGCCAGCAGTCCATCCTCGGGAGAGGGTAACTACGAGCAGTACTTC.

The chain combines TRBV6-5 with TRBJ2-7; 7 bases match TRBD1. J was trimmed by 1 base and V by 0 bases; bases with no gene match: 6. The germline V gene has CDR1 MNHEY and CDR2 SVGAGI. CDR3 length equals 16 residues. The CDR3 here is CASSYSSGQESYEQYF. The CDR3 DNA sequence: TGTGCCAGCAGTTACTCGTCAGGACAGGAATCCTACGAGCAGTACTTC.

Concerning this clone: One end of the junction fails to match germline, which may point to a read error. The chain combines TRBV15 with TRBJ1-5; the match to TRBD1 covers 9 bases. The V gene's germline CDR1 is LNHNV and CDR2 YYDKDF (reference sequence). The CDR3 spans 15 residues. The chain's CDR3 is CATSRDRGSNQPQHF. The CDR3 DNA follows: TGTGCCACCAGTAGAGACAGGGGGAGCAATCAGCCCCAGCATTTT.

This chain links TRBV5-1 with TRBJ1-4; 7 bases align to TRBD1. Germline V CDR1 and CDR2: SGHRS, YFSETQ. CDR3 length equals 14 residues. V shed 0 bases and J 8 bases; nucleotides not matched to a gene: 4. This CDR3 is CASSLGDSEEKLFF. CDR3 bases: TGCGCCAGCAGCTTGGGGGACAGCGAAGAAAAACTGTTTTTT.

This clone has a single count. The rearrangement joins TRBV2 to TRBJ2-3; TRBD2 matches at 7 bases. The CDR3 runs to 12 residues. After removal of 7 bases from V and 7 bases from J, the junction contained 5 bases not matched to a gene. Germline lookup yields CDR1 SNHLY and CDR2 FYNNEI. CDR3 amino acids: CASIELANTQYF. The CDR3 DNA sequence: TGTGCCAGCATCGAACTAGCGAATACGCAGTATTTT. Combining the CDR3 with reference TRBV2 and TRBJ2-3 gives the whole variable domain EPEVTQTPSHQVTQMGQEVILRCVPISNHLYFYWYRQILGQKVEFLVSFYNNEISEKSEIFDDQFSVERPDGSNFTLKIRSTKLEDSAMYFCASIELANTQYFGPGTRLTVL.

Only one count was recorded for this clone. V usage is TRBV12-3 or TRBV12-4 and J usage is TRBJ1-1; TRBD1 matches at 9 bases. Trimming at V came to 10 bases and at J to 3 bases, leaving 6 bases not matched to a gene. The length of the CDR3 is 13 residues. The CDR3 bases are TGTGCCAACTCCTGGACAGGGGACACTGAAGCTTTCTTT. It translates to CANSWTGDTEAFF.

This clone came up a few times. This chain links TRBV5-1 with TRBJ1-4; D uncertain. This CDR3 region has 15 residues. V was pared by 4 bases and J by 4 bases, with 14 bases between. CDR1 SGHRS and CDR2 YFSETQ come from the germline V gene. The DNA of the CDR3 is TGCGCCAGCAGCGTGACGGGATCTGTTAATGAAAAACTGTTTTTT. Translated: CASSVTGSVNEKLFF.

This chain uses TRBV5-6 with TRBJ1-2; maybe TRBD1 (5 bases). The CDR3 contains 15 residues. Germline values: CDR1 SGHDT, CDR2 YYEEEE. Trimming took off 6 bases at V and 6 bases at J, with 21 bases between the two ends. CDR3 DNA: TGTGCCAGCATCACCCCCGGGGCGGGGAGGCATGGCTACACCTTC. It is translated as CASITPGAGRHGYTF.

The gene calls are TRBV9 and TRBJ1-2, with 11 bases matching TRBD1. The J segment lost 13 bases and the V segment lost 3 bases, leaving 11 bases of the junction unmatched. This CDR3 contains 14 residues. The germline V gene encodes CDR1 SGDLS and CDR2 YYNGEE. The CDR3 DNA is TGTGCCAGCAGCGCAATGGGTGGACAGGGGGCTTTCACCTTC. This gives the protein CASSAMGGQGAFTF.

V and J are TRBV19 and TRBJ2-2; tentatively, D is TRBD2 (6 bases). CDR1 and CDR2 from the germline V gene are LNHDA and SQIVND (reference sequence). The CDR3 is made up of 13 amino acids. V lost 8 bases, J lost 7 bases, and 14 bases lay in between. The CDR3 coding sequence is TGTGCCAGTTCGATGGGACTCCGCGGGGAGCTGTTTTTT. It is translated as CASSMGLRGELFF.

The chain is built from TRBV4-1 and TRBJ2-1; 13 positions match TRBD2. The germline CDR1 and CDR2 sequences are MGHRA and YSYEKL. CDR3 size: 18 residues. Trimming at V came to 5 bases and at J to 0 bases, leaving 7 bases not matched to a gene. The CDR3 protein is CASSFGTSGVSSYNEQFF. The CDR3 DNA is TGCGCCAGCAGCTTCGGGACTAGCGGGGTTAGCTCCTACAATGAGCAGTTCTTC.

CDR3 sequence: CASSGPRGAYNEQFF. The CDR3 DNA follows: TGTGCCAGCAGCGGGCCGCGGGGGGCCTACAATGAGCAGTTCTTC. V is TRBV5-6 and J is TRBJ2-1, with 8 positions matching TRBD2. Germline lookup yields CDR1 SGHDT and CDR2 YYEEEE. The CDR3 has 15 amino acids. Trimming cost V 4 bases and J 2 bases; bases outside gene matches: 5.

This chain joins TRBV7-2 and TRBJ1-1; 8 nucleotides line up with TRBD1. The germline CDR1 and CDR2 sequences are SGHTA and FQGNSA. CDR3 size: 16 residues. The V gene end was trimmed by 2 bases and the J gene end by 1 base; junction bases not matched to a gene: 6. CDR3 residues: CASSLRQGARNTEAFF. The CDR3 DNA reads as TGTGCCAGCAGCTTAAGGCAGGGGGCGAGGAACACTGAAGCTTTCTTT.

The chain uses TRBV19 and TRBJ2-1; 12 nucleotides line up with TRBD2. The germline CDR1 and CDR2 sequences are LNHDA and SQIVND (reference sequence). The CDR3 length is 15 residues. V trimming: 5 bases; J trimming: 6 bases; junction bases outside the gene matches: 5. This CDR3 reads CASSPSGGAGNEQFF. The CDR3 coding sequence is TGTGCCAGTAGTCCTAGCGGGGGGGCTGGCAATGAGCAGTTCTTC. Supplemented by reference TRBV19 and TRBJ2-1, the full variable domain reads DGGITQSPKYLFRKEGQNVTLSCEQNLNHDAMYWYRQDPGQGLRLIYYSQIVNDFQKGDIAEGYSVSREKKESFPLTVTSAQKNPTAFYLCASSPSGGAGNEQFFGPGTRLTVL.

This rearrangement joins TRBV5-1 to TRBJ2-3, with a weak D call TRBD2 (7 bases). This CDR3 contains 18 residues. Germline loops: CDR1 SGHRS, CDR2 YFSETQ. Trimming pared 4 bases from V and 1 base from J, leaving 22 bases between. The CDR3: CASSIYGGGGGRTDTQYF. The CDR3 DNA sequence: TGCGCCAGCAGCATCTATGGGGGCGGCGGGGGTCGCACAGATACGCAGTATTTT.

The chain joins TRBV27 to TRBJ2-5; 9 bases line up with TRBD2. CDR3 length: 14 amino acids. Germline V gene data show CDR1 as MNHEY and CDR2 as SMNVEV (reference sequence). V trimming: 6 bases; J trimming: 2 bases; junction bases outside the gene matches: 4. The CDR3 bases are TGTGCCAGCAGGCTCCTAGCGGGGCAAGAGACCCAGTACTTC. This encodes CASRLLAGQETQYF.

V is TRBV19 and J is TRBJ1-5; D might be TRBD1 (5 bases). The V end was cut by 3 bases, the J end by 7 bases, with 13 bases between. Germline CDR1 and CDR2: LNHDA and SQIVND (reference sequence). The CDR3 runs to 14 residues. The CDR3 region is CASSIRDFGQPQHF. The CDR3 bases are TGTGCCAGTAGTATCCGGGACTTCGGGCAGCCCCAGCATTTT.

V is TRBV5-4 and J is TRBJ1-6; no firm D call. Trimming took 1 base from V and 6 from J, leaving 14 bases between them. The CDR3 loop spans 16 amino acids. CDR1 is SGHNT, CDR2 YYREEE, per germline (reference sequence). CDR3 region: CASSLKAGGSNSPLHF. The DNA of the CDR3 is TGTGCCAGCAGCTTGAAGGCCGGCGGCTCTAATTCACCCCTCCACTTT.

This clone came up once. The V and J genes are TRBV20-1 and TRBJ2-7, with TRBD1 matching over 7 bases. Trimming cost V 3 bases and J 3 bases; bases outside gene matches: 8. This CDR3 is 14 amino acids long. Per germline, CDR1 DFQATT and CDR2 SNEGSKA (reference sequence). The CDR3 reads CSASYRGKHYEQYF. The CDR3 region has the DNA TGCAGTGCTAGTTACAGGGGTAAACACTACGAGCAGTACTTC.